This TCR beta chain emerged from a study of cytotoxic CD8 clonotypes in ibrutinib-treated CLL. Study in general: Investigators reported some 25 partial and 2 complete responses; after median around 63 months, approximately 15 patients remained remitted and 12 progressed. General study results and limits: Whereas clonality rose at ibrutinib response, it declined toward baseline at progression. A difference in sampling times existed between sustained-remission and progressing patients. Patients showed higher baseline clonality than age-matched healthy donors, and it tracked circulating CD8+ T-cell counts.

Concerning this clone: The antigen remains undetermined.

Assay: immunoSEQ multiplex PCR; the TCRdb copy retains only in-frame clones and omits some. The data hold 60,000 to 75,000 clones, with 90% observed a single time. Trimming pared 0 bases from V and 5 bases from J, leaving 9 bases between. The length of the CDR3 is 14 residues. CDR1 and CDR2 (germline): SGHRS, YFSETQ. The rearrangement uses TRBV5-1 and TRBJ2-1; D gene unclear. Sequencing was performed on PBMCs, taken after 12 months of ibrutinib treatment. The sequence was collected from a human donor with chronic lymphocytic leukemia. This CDR3 reads CASSLGGGDNEQFF. DNA of the CDR3: TGCGCCAGCAGCTTGGGGGGTGGTGACAATGAGCAGTTCTTC.